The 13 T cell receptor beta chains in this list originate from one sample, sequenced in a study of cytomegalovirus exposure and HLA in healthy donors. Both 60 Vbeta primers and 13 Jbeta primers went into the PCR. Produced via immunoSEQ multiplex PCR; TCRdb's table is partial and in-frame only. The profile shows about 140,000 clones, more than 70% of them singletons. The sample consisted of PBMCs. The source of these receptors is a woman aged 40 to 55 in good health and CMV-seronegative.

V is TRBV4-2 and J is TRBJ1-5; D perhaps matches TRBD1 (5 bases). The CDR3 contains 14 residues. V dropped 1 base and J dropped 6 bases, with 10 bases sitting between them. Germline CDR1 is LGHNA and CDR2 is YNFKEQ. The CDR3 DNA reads TGTGCCAGCAGCCAAGGTTCAGGGTTTCAGCCCCAGCATTTT. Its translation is CASSQGSGFQPQHF.

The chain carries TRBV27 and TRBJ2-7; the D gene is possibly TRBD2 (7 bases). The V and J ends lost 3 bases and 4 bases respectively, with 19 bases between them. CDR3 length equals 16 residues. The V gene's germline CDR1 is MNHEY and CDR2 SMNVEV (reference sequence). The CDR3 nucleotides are TGTGCCAGCAGTTTTGCCTCGGGCGGGGGCCTTTACGAGCAGTACTTC. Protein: CASSFASGGGLYEQYF.

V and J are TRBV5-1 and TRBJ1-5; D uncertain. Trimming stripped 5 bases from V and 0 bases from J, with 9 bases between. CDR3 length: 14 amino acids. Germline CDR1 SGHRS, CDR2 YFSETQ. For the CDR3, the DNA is TGCGCCAGCAGTCCGGACTCTAGCAATCAGCCCCAGCATTTT. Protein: CASSPDSSNQPQHF.

CDR3 nucleotides: TGTGCCAGCACCAAGAGGAGCTACCAGCTAGAGACCCAGTACTTC. This gives the protein CASTKRSYQLETQYF. The chain carries TRBV6-5 and TRBJ2-5; D not resolved. Germline loops: CDR1 MNHEY, CDR2 SVGAGI. Trimming shortened V by 7 bases and J by 4 bases, and 19 bases separated the two germline ends. The CDR3 runs 15 residues.

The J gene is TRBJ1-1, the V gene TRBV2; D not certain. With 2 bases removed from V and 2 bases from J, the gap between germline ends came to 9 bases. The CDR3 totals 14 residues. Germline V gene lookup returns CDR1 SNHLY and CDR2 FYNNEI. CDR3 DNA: TGTGCCAGCAGTGAAATAGGAGGAAACACTGAAGCTTTCTTT. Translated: CASSEIGGNTEAFF.

DNA for the CDR3: TGTGCCATCAGTGAGATTGACAGGGCCTATGGCTACACCTTC. It yields the protein CAISEIDRAYGYTF. J is TRBJ1-2 and V is TRBV10-3; 7 bases map to TRBD1. J was trimmed by 4 bases and V by 2 bases; bases with no gene match: 4. CDR1 is ENHRY, CDR2 SYGVKD, per germline. The CDR3 contains 14 residues.

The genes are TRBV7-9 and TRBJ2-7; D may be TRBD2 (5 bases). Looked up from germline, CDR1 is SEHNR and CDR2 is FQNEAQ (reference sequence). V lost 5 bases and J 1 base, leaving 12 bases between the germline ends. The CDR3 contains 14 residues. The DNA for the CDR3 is TGTGCCAGCAGCCCTGGCGGCGGGTCCTACGAGCAGTACTTC. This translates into CASSPGGGSYEQYF. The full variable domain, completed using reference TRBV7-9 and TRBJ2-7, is DTGVSQNPRHKITKRGQNVTFRCDPISEHNRLYWYRQTLGQGPEFLTYFQNEAQLEKSRLLSDRFSAERPKGSFSTLEIQRTEQGDSAMYLCASSPGGGSYEQYFGPGTRLTVT.

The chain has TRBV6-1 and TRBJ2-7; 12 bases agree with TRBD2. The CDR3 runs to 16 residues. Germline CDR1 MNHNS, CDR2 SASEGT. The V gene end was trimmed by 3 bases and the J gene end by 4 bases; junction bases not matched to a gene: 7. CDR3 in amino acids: CASSDRLAGVGYEQYF. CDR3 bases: TGTGCCAGCAGTGATAGACTAGCGGGAGTCGGGTACGAGCAGTACTTC.

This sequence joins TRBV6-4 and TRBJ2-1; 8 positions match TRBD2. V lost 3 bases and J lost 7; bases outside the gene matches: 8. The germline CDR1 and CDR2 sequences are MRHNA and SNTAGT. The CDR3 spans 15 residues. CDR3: CASSEHSGSFNEQFF. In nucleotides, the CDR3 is TGTGCCAGCAGTGAACACAGCGGGAGTTTTAATGAGCAGTTCTTC.

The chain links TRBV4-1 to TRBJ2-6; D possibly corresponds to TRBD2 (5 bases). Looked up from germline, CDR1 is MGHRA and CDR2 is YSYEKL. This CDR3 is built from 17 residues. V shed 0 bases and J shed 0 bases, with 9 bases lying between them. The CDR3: CASSQDGSASGANVLTF. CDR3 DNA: TGCGCCAGCAGCCAAGATGGGAGTGCCTCTGGGGCCAACGTCCTGACTTTC.

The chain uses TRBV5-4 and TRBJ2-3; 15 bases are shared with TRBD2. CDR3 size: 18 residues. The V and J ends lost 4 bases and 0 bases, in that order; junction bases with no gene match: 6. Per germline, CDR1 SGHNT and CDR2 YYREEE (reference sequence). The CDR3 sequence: CASSLGTSGGTSTDTQYF. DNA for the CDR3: TGTGCCAGCAGCCTCGGGACTAGCGGGGGGACCAGCACAGATACGCAGTATTTT.

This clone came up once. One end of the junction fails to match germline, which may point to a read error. The CDR3 region is CASRNIPGQGTDTQYF. In nucleotides, the CDR3 is TGTGCCAGCAGGAATATACCGGGACAGGGCACCGATACGCAGTATTTT. The chain employs TRBV7-2 and TRBJ2-3; 9 bases agree with TRBD1. Per germline, CDR1 SGHTA and CDR2 FQGNSA. CDR3 length: 16 amino acids.

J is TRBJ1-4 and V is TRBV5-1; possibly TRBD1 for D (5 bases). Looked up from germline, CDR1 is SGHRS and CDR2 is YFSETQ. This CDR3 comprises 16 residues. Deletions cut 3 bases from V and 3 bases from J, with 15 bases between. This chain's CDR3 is CASSSGTLGPNEKLFF. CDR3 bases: TGCGCCAGCAGCTCCGGGACTCTAGGGCCTAATGAAAAACTGTTTTTT.